The T cell receptor beta chain described here comes from a study of blood T cell repertoires in COVID-19 (dated by TCRdb to 2020 to 2021). Turning to the overall study: Samples covering the acute and convalescent phases of COVID-19 were provided by collaborators in the United States, Italy and Spain. The material from the prospective study consisted of cDNA or gDNA derived from T cells, B-cell-depleted T cells, or PBMCs. The dataset comprised deeply sampled blood TCRbeta repertoires from subjects exposed to, actively infected with, or recovered from COVID-19. The repertoires were made available in a free public database intended to serve as a resource for research on the immune response to SARS-CoV-2. Samples came from the ongoing ImmuneRACE study (first 160 participants) plus 1,254 subjects from 6 global collaborators. Sample metadata almost always included a de-identified subject ID, COVID-19 status, age in years and sex. Where available, HLA class I and class II types were obtained from metadata supplied by the sample provider rather than from assay-based typing.

TCRbeta CDR3 regions were amplified from genomic DNA using the immunoSEQ Assay, a bias-controlled multiplex PCR. The original pipeline was this. Nucleated cell counts per sample were estimated from amplification of reference gene primers within the assay. Sequence reads were collapsed and filtered to measure the absolute abundance of every unique TCRbeta CDR3 rearrangement. For each sample, productive Simpson clonality was calculated as the square root of Simpson's diversity index over productive rearrangements. TCRdb limited this immuneACCESS table to in-frame rearrangements with V and J called. A share of clones is missing; checked studies link under half to unresolved V genes, and the rest is unexplained. The V and J calls and clone size were taken over from that table, and D and trimming were inferred from the DNA. This sample gives about 150,000 clones in total; about 86% of them show up just once. Clones ranked in the top ten supply approximately 4% of the sample.

Measured from the cysteine to the phenylalanine, the CDR3 is 14 residues long. Left in the record is the CDR3 DNA by itself, 42 bases read in frame from the first base. V is clipped by 2 bases and J by 5 bases, and the sequence between their germline boundaries is 12 bases long. The germline V gene sets CDR1 to MNHEY and CDR2 to SVGAGI. Study-level results and caveats: The amount of clinical and demographic metadata varied by source and participant and was provided uncurated.

The collaborating institutions used their own protocols to collect whole blood in K2EDTA tubes. For TCRbeta analysis, collaborators shipped samples as frozen whole blood, isolated PBMCs, or DNA extracted from either of those sample types. Notes on this clone: Its antigen is still unknown. No base-level quality is on record; no much larger clone is a single base apart.

The chain employs TRBV6-5 and TRBJ1-1; TRBD1 is possibly the D segment (6 matching bases). The origin of this receptor is a woman in her seventies with acute or convalescent COVID-19. The sequenced material came from peripheral blood. CDR3 loop: CASSYLQGKTEAFF. The DNA sequence follows: TGTGCCAGCAGTTACCTACAGGGTAAGACTGAAGCTTTCTTT.